The 29 T cell receptor beta chains below were found in one sample sequenced in a study of blood T cell repertoires in COVID-19. Produced via immunoSEQ multiplex PCR; TCRdb's table is partial and in-frame only. The sample consists of roughly 150,000 clones, approximately 88% of them appearing once. The specimen sequenced was peripheral blood. The receptors come from a human donor in a cohort sampled during active COVID-19.

This chain links TRBV10-2 with TRBJ2-7; 9 positions agree with TRBD1. V was clipped by 5 bases and J by 6 bases; unmatched bases: 8. Looked up from germline, CDR1 is WSHSY and CDR2 is SAAADI. The CDR3 runs to 14 residues. CDR3 loop: CASSPGQGVGEQYF. As DNA, the CDR3 is TGCGCCAGCAGTCCGGGACAGGGAGTCGGCGAGCAGTACTTC.

This clone was recorded only once. CDR3 DNA: TGTGCTTCGGGGGAGACTGGAAACACCATATATTTT. As protein: CASGETGNTIYF. The chain carries TRBV28 and TRBJ1-3; D possibly corresponds to TRBD1 (5 bases). This CDR3 spans 12 amino acids. CDR1 and CDR2 (germline): MDHEN, SYDVKM. Combining the CDR3 with reference TRBV28 and TRBJ1-3 gives the whole variable domain DVKVTQSSRYLVKRTGEKVFLECVQDMDHENMFWYRQDPGLGLRLIYFSYDVKMKEKGDIPEGYSVSREKKERFSLILESASTNQTSMYLCASGETGNTIYFGEGSWLTVV.

Sample share makes this clone medium-sized. This sequence joins TRBV9 and TRBJ2-1, with 7 bases aligning to TRBD1. Germline V gene data show CDR1 as SGDLS and CDR2 as YYNGEE. The CDR3 is 12 residues long. J lost 10 bases, V lost 7 bases, and 8 bases had no gene match. The CDR3 DNA reads as TGTGCCAGCGAGGCGTTCAGGGGGGAGCAGTTCTTC. This gives the protein CASEAFRGEQFF.

CDR3 in amino acids: CASSRLTSGGNDEQYF. In DNA, the CDR3 is TGTGCCAGCAGCCGTTTGACTAGCGGGGGGAATGACGAGCAGTACTTC. The chain combines TRBV7-2 with TRBJ2-7, with 13 bases fitting TRBD2. J gave up 5 bases and V 5 bases, and 9 bases lay outside the gene matches. Germline V CDR1 and CDR2: SGHTA, FQGNSA. The CDR3 has 16 amino acids.

The rearrangement links TRBV28 to TRBJ1-4; D call uncertain. V lost 3 bases and J lost 8, with 16 bases in between. This CDR3 contains 15 residues. Germline V gene lookup returns CDR1 MDHEN and CDR2 SYDVKM. CDR3 residues: CASSFSTLGGEKLFF. The CDR3 DNA reads TGTGCCAGCAGTTTCTCGACCCTCGGAGGGGAAAAACTGTTTTTT.

The chain carries TRBV6-4 and TRBJ2-1; 16 bases fit TRBD2. This CDR3 has 17 amino acids. V gave up 4 bases and J gave up 7 bases; unmatched junction bases: 7. Germline V gives CDR1 MRHNA, CDR2 SNTAGT. CDR3 in amino acids: CASSVSSGLAGGNEQFF. The CDR3 DNA is TGTGCCAGCAGTGTTTCCTCGGGACTAGCGGGAGGGAATGAGCAGTTCTTC.

The V gene is TRBV9, the J gene TRBJ2-3; 11 nucleotides align to TRBD1. Germline V gene data show CDR1 as SGDLS and CDR2 as YYNGEE. The CDR3 consists of 16 residues. Unmatched junction bases numbered 8, after V lost 2 bases and J lost 6 bases. The CDR3 loop reads CASSVPRTGGADTQYF. In DNA, the CDR3 is TGTGCCAGCAGCGTCCCCCGGACAGGGGGCGCGGATACGCAGTATTTT.

The J gene is TRBJ2-1, the V gene TRBV27, with 10 positions matching TRBD2. Germline lookup yields CDR1 MNHEY and CDR2 SMNVEV (reference sequence). V was pared by 5 bases and J by 6 bases, with 10 bases of the junction left unmatched. This CDR3 region has 16 residues. Here the CDR3 DNA reads TGTGCCAGCAGTCCCTTCACTAGCGGGATAAGCAATGAGCAGTTCTTC. Its protein is CASSPFTSGISNEQFF.

The chain is built from TRBV28 and TRBJ1-2; TRBD1 matches 8 bases. Germline trimming cut 6 bases from V and 4 bases from J; bases unmatched to any gene: 4. Germline V gives CDR1 MDHEN, CDR2 SYDVKM. This CDR3 has 13 amino acids. The CDR3 region is CASRRQGPYGYTF. As DNA, the CDR3 is TGTGCCAGCAGACGACAGGGGCCCTATGGCTACACCTTC.

This clone was seen once. The chain has TRBV5-4 and TRBJ1-1, with 9 nucleotides matching TRBD1. Trimming took 1 base from V and 7 from J; bases not matched to a gene: 11. Looked up from germline, CDR1 is SGHNT and CDR2 is YYREEE (reference sequence). The CDR3 is 16 residues long. In DNA form, the CDR3 reads TGTGCCAGCAGCTTGCCCAAACAGGGGGCAGGCGGTGAAGCTTTCTTT. This translates into CASSLPKQGAGGEAFF.

The V call is TRBV28, the J call TRBJ2-7; a weak D match, TRBD1 (5 bases). CDR1 MDHEN and CDR2 SYDVKM come from the germline V gene. The CDR3 extends over 14 amino acids. V was clipped by 5 bases and J by 1 base, with 12 bases between them. In DNA, the CDR3 is TGTGCCAGCAGTCTACTGGACACGTCCTACGAGCAGTACTTC. This translates into CASSLLDTSYEQYF.

The DNA for the CDR3 is TGTGCCAGCAGTCCCTTGCGGGGACAGGCGTTCTACGAGCAGTACTTC. Amino acids: CASSPLRGQAFYEQYF. V and J are TRBV28 and TRBJ2-7, with 8 bases matching TRBD1. CDR3 length equals 16 residues. With 5 bases clipped from V and 3 bases from J, the junction kept 12 bases outside the gene matches. Germline V gene lookup returns CDR1 MDHEN and CDR2 SYDVKM.

The chain links TRBV2 to TRBJ1-6; 8 nucleotides align to TRBD1. The germline gives CDR1 SNHLY, CDR2 FYNNEI. V lost 4 bases, J lost 8 bases, and 4 bases stayed unmatched. The CDR3 sequence is 14 residues long. The DNA for the CDR3 is TGTGCCAGCAGTGGACAGGGGTTGGATTCACCCCTCCACTTT. Protein product: CASSGQGLDSPLHF.

The V gene is TRBV19, the J gene TRBJ2-7, with 8 bases fitting TRBD1. The CDR3 contains 16 residues. Germline V gene data show CDR1 as LNHDA and CDR2 as SQIVND (reference sequence). V was pared by 3 bases and J by 3 bases, with 10 bases of the junction left unmatched. CDR3 bases: TGTGCCAGTAGTATCCCGCCCGACAGGGGTGACTACGAGCAGTACTTC. The encoded protein is CASSIPPDRGDYEQYF.

The rearrangement uses TRBV7-3 and TRBJ2-3; 14 bases match TRBD2. Germline trimming cut 3 bases from V and 10 bases from J; bases unmatched to any gene: 21. In germline, CDR1 is SGHTA, CDR2 FQGTGA. The CDR3 is 20 amino acids. DNA for the CDR3: TGTGCCAGCAGCTTGTACCCCGGGACTAGCGGGAGTTCGGGTCCCTTCGCGCAGTATTTT. Translating it yields CASSLYPGTSGSSGPFAQYF.

The V gene is TRBV27, the J gene TRBJ2-7; TRBD2 agrees at 9 bases. The germline gives CDR1 MNHEY, CDR2 SMNVEV (reference sequence). Trimming at V came to 3 bases and at J to 4 bases, leaving 4 bases not matched to a gene. The CDR3 is 14 amino acids. CDR3 in amino acids: CASSLVTSGYEQYF. The CDR3 DNA is TGTGCCAGCAGTTTGGTGACTAGCGGATACGAGCAGTACTTC.

The V and J genes are TRBV9 and TRBJ1-1; the D gene is possibly TRBD1 (6 bases). Germline CDR1 reads SGDLS; CDR2 reads YYNGEE. This CDR3 comprises 16 residues. V was cut by 3 bases and J by 0 bases, with 15 bases left in between. The chain's CDR3 is CASSGPTGNVNTEAFF. For the CDR3, the DNA is TGTGCCAGCAGCGGCCCAACAGGGAATGTGAACACTGAAGCTTTCTTT.

This clone was detected a few times. The rearrangement uses TRBV30 and TRBJ2-7; TRBD1 is a possible D gene (5 bases). CDR3 size: 14 residues. The V gene lost 0 bases and the J gene lost 2 bases, with 11 bases spanning the gap. From germline, CDR1 is GTSNPN and CDR2 SVGIG (reference sequence). In DNA form, the CDR3 reads TGTGCCTGGAGTGTCTGGGGCCGGACCTACGAGCAGTACTTC. It encodes CAWSVWGRTYEQYF.

The chain links TRBV5-4 to TRBJ1-2; the match to TRBD1 covers 8 bases. Trimming took 4 bases from V and 5 from J; bases not matched to a gene: 10. There are 15 residues in the CDR3. The germline gives CDR1 SGHNT, CDR2 YYREEE (reference sequence). The CDR3 coding sequence is TGTGCCAGCAGCGCGACACGACAGGGGTGGTATGGCTACACCTTC. Protein sequence: CASSATRQGWYGYTF.

The genes are TRBV12-2 and TRBJ2-3; the table's D gene call, TRBD2, was not cross checked with the DNA. TRBV12-2 is a known pseudogene. The CDR3 loop spans 16 amino acids. The CDR3 region has the DNA TGTGCAAGTCGCACCATAGCGGGAGGAGACACAGATACGCAGTATTTT. Translation: CASRTIAGGDTDTQYF.

V gene TRBV29-1 combines with J gene TRBJ2-3, with 13 bases identical to TRBD2. The CDR3 is made up of 13 amino acids. CDR1 and CDR2 (germline): SQVTM, ANQGSEA. V lost 7 bases to trimming and J lost 6 bases; unmatched junction nucleotides: 4. The CDR3 protein is CSDGLAGADTQYF. The DNA for the CDR3 is TGCAGCGATGGACTAGCGGGAGCTGATACGCAGTATTTT.

The V gene is TRBV4-1, the J gene TRBJ2-2; D is perhaps TRBD1 (5 bases). This CDR3 has 15 residues. V was cut by 1 base and J by 2 bases, with 8 bases left in between. Germline-derived CDR1 and CDR2 are MGHRA and YSYEKL. CDR3 sequence: CASSQGTFNTGELFF. CDR3 nucleotides: TGCGCCAGCAGCCAAGGGACATTTAACACCGGGGAGCTGTTTTTT.

The V and J genes are TRBV28 and TRBJ2-7; possibly TRBD1 for D (5 bases). Germline V gives CDR1 MDHEN, CDR2 SYDVKM. The CDR3 has 15 amino acids. The V and J ends lost 5 bases and 0 bases respectively, with 14 bases between them. In nucleotides, the CDR3 is TGTGCCAGCAGTCAACAGGCGATGAGCTCCTACGAGCAGTACTTC. Translated, it gives CASSQQAMSSYEQYF.

CDR3 in DNA: TGTGCCAGCAGTTCCGAGGGGGCTAGAGAAAAACTGTTTTTT. This codes for CASSSEGAREKLFF. V is TRBV27 and J is TRBJ1-4; 7 bases fit TRBD1. The CDR3 contains 14 residues. CDR1 and CDR2 from the germline V gene are MNHEY and SMNVEV (reference sequence). V dropped 4 bases and J dropped 8; count of bases not matched to a gene: 7.

The chain recombines TRBV5-1 with TRBJ1-1; no definite D call. V gave up 0 bases and J gave up 5 bases, with 17 bases separating them. CDR3 size: 16 residues. Germline V CDR1 and CDR2: SGHRS, YFSETQ. CDR3 protein: CASSLEHFSGGTEAFF. DNA of the CDR3: TGCGCCAGCAGCTTGGAGCATTTCAGTGGAGGGACTGAAGCTTTCTTT.

The rearrangement uses TRBV28 and TRBJ1-6, with D uncertain. Germline assignment: CDR1 MDHEN and CDR2 SYDVKM. The CDR3 is made up of 16 amino acids. With 4 bases removed from V and 4 bases from J, the gap between germline ends came to 14 bases. The CDR3 DNA follows: TGTGCCAGCAGTTATCAGGCCGTTGGATATAATTCACCCCTCCACTTT. This codes for CASSYQAVGYNSPLHF.

This clone was detected only once. The chain carries TRBV2 and TRBJ2-1; 9 bases fit TRBD2. J gave up 4 bases and V 4 bases, and 2 bases lay outside the gene matches. This CDR3 has 14 amino acids. The germline gives CDR1 SNHLY, CDR2 FYNNEI. CDR3 residues: CASSVTSGYNEQFF. In DNA form, the CDR3 reads TGTGCCAGCAGTGTTACTAGCGGGTACAATGAGCAGTTCTTC.

Points on this clone: Other DNA sequences in the same sample also yield this CDR3. This sequence joins TRBV4-3 and TRBJ2-7, with D possibly TRBD2 on 5 matching bases. Germline assignment: CDR1 LGHNA and CDR2 YSLEER. The CDR3 totals 15 residues. Trimming removed 0 bases at V and 3 bases at J, with 12 bases between. The CDR3 reads CASSQDRGSSYEQYF. The CDR3 DNA follows: TGCGCCAGCAGCCAAGACCGGGGATCTAGCTACGAGCAGTACTTC.

The chain is built from TRBV30 and TRBJ1-4; maybe TRBD1 (6 bases). Germline V gives CDR1 GTSNPN, CDR2 SVGIG (reference sequence). V was clipped by 0 bases and J by 6 bases, with 17 bases between them. The CDR3 has 16 residues. The CDR3 protein is CAWSVRQGIWDEKLFF. CDR3 coding DNA: TGTGCCTGGAGTGTACGCCAGGGGATTTGGGATGAAAAACTGTTTTTT.